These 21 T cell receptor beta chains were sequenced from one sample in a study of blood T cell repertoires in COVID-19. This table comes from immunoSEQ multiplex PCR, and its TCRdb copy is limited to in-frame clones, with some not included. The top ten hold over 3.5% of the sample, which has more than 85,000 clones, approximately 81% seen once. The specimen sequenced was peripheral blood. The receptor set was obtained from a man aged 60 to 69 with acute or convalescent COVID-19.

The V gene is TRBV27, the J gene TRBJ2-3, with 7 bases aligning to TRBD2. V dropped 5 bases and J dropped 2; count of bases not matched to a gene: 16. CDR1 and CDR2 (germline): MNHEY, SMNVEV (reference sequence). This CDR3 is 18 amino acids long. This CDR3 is CASSSPGRVGGSTDTQYF. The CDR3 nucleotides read TGTGCCAGCAGTAGTCCCGGTCGGGTGGGAGGGTCCACAGATACGCAGTATTTT.

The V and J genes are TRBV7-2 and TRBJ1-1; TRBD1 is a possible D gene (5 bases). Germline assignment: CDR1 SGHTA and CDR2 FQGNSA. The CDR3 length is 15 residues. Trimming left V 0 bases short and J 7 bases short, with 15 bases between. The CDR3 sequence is CASSLALGQPSEAFF. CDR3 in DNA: TGTGCCAGCAGCTTAGCACTGGGGCAGCCAAGTGAAGCTTTCTTT. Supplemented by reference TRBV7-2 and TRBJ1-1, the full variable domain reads GAGVSQSPSNKVTEKGKDVELRCDPISGHTALYWYRQSLGQGLEFLIYFQGNSAPDKSGLPSDRFSAERTGGSVSTLTIQRTQQEDSAVYLCASSLALGQPSEAFFGQGTRLTVV.

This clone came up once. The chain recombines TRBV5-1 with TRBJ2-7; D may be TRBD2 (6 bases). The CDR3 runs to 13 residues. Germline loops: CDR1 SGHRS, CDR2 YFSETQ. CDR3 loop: CASSLGGGSRAHV. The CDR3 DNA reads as TGCGCCAGCAGCTTGGGTGGGGGGTCCAGGGCGCACGTC.

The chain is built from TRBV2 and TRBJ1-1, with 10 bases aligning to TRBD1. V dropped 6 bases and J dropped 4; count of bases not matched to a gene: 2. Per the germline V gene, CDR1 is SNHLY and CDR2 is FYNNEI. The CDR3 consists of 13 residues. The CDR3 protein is CASRRDRGTEAFF. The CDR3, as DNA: TGTGCCAGCAGGAGGGACAGGGGCACTGAAGCTTTCTTT.

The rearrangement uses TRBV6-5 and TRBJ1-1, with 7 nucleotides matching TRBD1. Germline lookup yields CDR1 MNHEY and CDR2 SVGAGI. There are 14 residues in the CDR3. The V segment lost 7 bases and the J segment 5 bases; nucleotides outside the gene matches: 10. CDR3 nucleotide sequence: TGTGCCAGCACAGCAGGGGGGCTGGAGACTGAAGCTTTCTTT. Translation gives CASTAGGLETEAFF.

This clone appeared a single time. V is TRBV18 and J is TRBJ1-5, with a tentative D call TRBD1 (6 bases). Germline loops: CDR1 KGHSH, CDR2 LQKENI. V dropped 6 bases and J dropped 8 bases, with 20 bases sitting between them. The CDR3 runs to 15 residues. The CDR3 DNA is TGTGCCAGCTCCGAAGGCGGGGGGCTGGGGGAGCCCCAGCATTTT. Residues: CASSEGGGLGEPQHF.

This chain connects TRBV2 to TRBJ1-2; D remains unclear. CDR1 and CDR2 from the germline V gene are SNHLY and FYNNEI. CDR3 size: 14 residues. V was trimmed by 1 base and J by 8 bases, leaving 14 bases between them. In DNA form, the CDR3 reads TGTGCCAGCAGTGAAGTGTGGGCCGTAGGAGGCTACACCTTC. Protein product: CASSEVWAVGGYTF.

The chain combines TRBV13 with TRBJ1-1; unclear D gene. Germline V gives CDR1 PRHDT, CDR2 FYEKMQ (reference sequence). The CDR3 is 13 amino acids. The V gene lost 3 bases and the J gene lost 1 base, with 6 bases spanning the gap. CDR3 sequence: CASSFRGNTEAFF. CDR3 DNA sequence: TGTGCCAGCAGCTTTAGAGGGAACACTGAAGCTTTCTTT.

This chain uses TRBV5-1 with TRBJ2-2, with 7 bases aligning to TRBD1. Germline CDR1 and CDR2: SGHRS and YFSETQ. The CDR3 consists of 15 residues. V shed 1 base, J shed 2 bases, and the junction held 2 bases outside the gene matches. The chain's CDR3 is CASSLRTGNTGELFF. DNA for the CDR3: TGCGCCAGCAGCTTGAGGACAGGTAACACCGGGGAGCTGTTTTTT.

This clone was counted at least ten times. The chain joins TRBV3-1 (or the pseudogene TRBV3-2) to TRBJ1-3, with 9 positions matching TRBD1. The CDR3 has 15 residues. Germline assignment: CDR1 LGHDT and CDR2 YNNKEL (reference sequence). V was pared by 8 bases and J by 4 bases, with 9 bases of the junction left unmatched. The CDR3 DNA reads TGTGCCAGCGCCATAAACAGGGGGCACGGAAACACCATATATTTT. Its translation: CASAINRGHGNTIYF.

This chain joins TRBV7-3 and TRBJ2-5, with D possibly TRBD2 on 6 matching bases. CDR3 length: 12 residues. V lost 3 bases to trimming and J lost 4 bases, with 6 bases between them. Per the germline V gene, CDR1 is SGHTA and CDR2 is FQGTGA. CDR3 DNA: TGTGCCAGCAGCTTCGGGGGAGAGACCCAGTACTTC. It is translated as CASSFGGETQYF.

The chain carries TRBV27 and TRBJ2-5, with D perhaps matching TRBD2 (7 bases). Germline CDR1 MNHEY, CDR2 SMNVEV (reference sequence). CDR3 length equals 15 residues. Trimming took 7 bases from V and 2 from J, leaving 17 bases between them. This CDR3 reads CASMGGGLGQETQYF. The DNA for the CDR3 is TGTGCCAGCATGGGAGGGGGGTTAGGGCAAGAGACCCAGTACTTC.

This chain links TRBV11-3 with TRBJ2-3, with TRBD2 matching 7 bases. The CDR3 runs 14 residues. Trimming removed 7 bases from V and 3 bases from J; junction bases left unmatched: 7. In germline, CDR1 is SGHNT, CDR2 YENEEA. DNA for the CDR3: TGTGCCAGCACCATAGGCGGGAGTACAGATACGCAGTATTTT. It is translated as CASTIGGSTDTQYF.

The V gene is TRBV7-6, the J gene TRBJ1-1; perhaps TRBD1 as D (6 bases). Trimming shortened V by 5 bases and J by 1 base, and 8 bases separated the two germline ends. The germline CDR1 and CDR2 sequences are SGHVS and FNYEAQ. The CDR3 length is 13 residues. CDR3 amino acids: CASSRTANTEAFF. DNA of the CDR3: TGTGCCAGCAGCAGGACAGCGAACACTGAAGCTTTCTTT. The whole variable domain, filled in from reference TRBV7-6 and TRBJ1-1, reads GAGVSQSPRYKVTKRGQDVALRCDPISGHVSLYWYRQALGQGPEFLTYFNYEAQQDKSGLPNDRFSAERPEGSISTLTIQRTEQRDSAMYRCASSRTANTEAFFGQGTRLTVV.

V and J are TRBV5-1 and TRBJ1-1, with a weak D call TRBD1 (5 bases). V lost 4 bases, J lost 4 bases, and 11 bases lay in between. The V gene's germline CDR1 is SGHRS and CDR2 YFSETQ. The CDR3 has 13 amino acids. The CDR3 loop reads CASSPGGTTEAFF. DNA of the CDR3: TGCGCCAGCAGCCCGGGGGGGACCACTGAAGCTTTCTTT.

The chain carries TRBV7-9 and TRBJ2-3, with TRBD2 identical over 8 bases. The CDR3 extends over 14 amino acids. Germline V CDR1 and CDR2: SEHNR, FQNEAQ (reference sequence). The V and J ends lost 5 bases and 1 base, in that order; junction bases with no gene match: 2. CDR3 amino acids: CASSPAGGTDTQYF. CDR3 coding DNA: TGTGCCAGCAGCCCAGCGGGAGGCACAGATACGCAGTATTTT.

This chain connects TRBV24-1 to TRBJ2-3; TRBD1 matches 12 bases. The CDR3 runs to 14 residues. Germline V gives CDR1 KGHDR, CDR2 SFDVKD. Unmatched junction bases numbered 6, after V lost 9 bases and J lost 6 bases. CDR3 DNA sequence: TGTGCCACCGCGGGACAGGGGGCGTGGGATACGCAGTATTTT. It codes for CATAGQGAWDTQYF.

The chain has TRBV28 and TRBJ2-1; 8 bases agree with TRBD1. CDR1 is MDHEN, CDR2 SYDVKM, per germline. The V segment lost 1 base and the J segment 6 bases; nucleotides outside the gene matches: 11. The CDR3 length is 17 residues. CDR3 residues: CASSLSGWDRSPNEQFF. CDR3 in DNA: TGTGCCAGCAGTTTATCAGGGTGGGACAGGTCCCCCAATGAGCAGTTCTTC.

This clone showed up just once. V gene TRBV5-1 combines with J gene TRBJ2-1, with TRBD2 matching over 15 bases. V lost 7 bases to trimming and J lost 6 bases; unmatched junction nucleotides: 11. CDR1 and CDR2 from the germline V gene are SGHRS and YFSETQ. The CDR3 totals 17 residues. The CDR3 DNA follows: TGCGCCAGCTGGGCCGGGACTAGCGGGAGGATGTCCAATGAGCAGTTCTTC. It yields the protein CASWAGTSGRMSNEQFF. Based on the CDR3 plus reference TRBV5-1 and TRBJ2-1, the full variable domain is KAGVTQTPRYLIKTRGQQVTLSCSPISGHRSVSWYQQTPGQGLQFLFEYFSETQRNKGNFPGRFSGRQFSNSRSEMNVSTLELGDSALYLCASWAGTSGRMSNEQFFGPGTRLTVL.

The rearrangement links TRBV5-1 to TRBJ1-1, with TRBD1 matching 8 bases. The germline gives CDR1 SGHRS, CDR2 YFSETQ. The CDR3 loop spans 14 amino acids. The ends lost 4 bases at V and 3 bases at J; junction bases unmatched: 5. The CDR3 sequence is CASSPGQVYTEAFF. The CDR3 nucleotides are TGCGCCAGCAGCCCGGGACAGGTTTACACTGAAGCTTTCTTT.

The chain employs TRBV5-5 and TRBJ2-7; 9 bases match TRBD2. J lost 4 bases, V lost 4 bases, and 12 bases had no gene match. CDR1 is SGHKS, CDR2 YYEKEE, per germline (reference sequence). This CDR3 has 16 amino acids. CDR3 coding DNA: TGTGCCAGCAGCATGGATTTGGGACTAGCAGATTACGAGCAGTACGTC. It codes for CASSMDLGLADYEQYV.